This T cell receptor (beta chain) is drawn from a study of T cells after yellow fever vaccination. Notes on this clonotype: Its antigen is currently unknown.

They built TCR cDNA with 5'RACE template switching, a step that put in a universal primer site and UMIs. TCRdb used MiXCR to reprocess the 5' RACE reads, holding one entry per CDR3 protein. The data contain nearly 550,000 distinct CDR3 sequences, over 15% of them singletons. Broader study findings: Researchers noted that a small share of clonotypes showed up in both CD4 and CD8 compartments.

The germline V and J ends were trimmed by 6 bases and 5 bases, with 17 bases remaining between them. Per germline, CDR1 SQVTM and CDR2 ANQGSEA. The CDR3 extends over 13 amino acids. The sequencing used PBMCs, collected 15 days after the yellow fever booster vaccination. This sequence was found in a young man who received the YFV17D yellow fever vaccine. V usage is TRBV29-1 and J usage is TRBJ2-7, with D perhaps matching TRBD2 (6 bases). This CDR3 reads CSVTGEGLDEQYF. The CDR3 DNA is TGCAGCGTAACGGGAGAGGGCCTCGACGAGCAGTACTTC.